A single sample is the source of the 29 T cell receptor beta chains below, sequenced in a study of T cells in Graves' hyperthyroidism and ophthalmopathy. Template material for amplifying TCR beta CDR3 regions consisted of RNA transcripts. The HTBI set primed first-round TCR CDR3 RT-PCR. MiXCR was run by TCRdb on the multiplex PCR reads, yielding one entry per CDR3 protein. This table holds around 380,000 distinct CDR3 sequences, less than 15% found once. The sample was blood. The receptor set was obtained from a man under 40 with Graves' hyperthyroidism that later progressed to Graves' ophthalmopathy.

J is TRBJ2-2 and V is TRBV7-9; 10 bases line up with TRBD1. The CDR3 is made up of 16 amino acids. The germline V gene has CDR1 SEHNR and CDR2 FQNEAQ (reference sequence). Trimming took 4 bases from V and 4 from J; bases not matched to a gene: 6. The CDR3 region has the DNA TGTGCCAGCAGCTCGACAGGGGGCCGCGGCACCGGGGAGCTGTTTTTT. This gives the protein CASSSTGGRGTGELFF.

This sequence joins TRBV6-1 and TRBJ1-1, with 7 bases lining up with TRBD1. This CDR3 has 11 amino acids. With 6 bases clipped from V and 10 bases from J, the junction kept 5 bases outside the gene matches. Germline V gene sequence: CDR1 MNHNS, CDR2 SASEGT. The CDR3 bases are TGTGCCAGCAGACACCAGGGGGGAGCTTTCTTT. Residues: CASRHQGGAFF.

The J gene is TRBJ2-1, the V gene TRBV19; possibly TRBD2 for D (6 bases). Germline V gene data show CDR1 as LNHDA and CDR2 as SQIVND (reference sequence). The CDR3 spans 15 residues. The V and J ends lost 4 bases and 3 bases respectively, with 13 bases between them. The CDR3 DNA reads TGTGCCAGTAGTACGCCGGGACTCCTCTACAATGAGCAGTTCTTC. This sequence encodes CASSTPGLLYNEQFF. The variable domain in full, with the rest retrieved from reference TRBV19 and TRBJ2-1, is DGGITQSPKYLFRKEGQNVTLSCEQNLNHDAMYWYRQDPGQGLRLIYYSQIVNDFQKGDIAEGYSVSREKKESFPLTVTSAQKNPTAFYLCASSTPGLLYNEQFFGPGTRLTVL.

V is TRBV19 and J is TRBJ2-1, with 12 bases lining up with TRBD2. Looked up from germline, CDR1 is LNHDA and CDR2 is SQIVND (reference sequence). CDR3 length: 14 amino acids. Trimming took 4 bases from V and 8 from J; bases not matched to a gene: 3. CDR3 nucleotides: TGTGCCAGTAGTACTAGCGGGGGGGGCTATGAGCAGTTCTTC. This encodes CASSTSGGGYEQFF.

This clonotype was picked up many times. This chain uses TRBV28 with TRBJ2-7; D is ambiguous. V lost 9 bases and J lost 2, with 17 bases in between. The CDR3 consists of 14 residues. Per germline, CDR1 MDHEN and CDR2 SYDVKM. CDR3 coding DNA: TGTGCCAGTAAAAGGACCGTACTTACCTACGAGCAGTACTTC. This gives the protein CASKRTVLTYEQYF.

Concerning this clonotype itself: This may be a read error, as it is one base from a much larger clone. This chain connects TRBV7-2 to TRBJ1-1; D remains ambiguous. V was clipped by 5 bases and J by 0 bases, with 4 bases between them. This CDR3 region has 12 residues. Germline-derived CDR1 and CDR2 are SGHTA and FQGNSA. The CDR3 sequence: CTSSVMNTEAFF. CDR3 bases: TGTACCAGCAGCGTCATGAACACTGAAGCTTTCTTT.

This clonotype was counted ten times or more. This rearrangement joins TRBV28 to TRBJ1-1, with a tentative D call TRBD1 (5 bases). Germline V gives CDR1 MDHEN, CDR2 SYDVKM. Deletions cut 7 bases from V and 4 bases from J, with 10 bases between. CDR3 length: 12 residues. The CDR3 bases are TGTGCCAGCAAGCTTGGGGCCACTGAAGCTTTCTTT. It translates to CASKLGATEAFF. Full variable domain (missing parts from reference TRBV28 and TRBJ1-1): DVKVTQSSRYLVKRTGEKVFLECVQDMDHENMFWYRQDPGLGLRLIYFSYDVKMKEKGDIPEGYSVSREKKERFSLILESASTNQTSMYLCASKLGATEAFFGQGTRLTVV.

This clonotype appeared many times. A junction boundary mismatches the germline segment, possibly from a read error. The CDR3 region has the DNA TGCGCCAGCCGCCAGCCAGGCCCCCAAGAGACCCAGTACTTC. Protein product: CASRQPGPQETQYF. The V and J genes are TRBV4-1 and TRBJ2-5; the D is unclear. This CDR3 comprises 14 residues. Germline CDR1 MGHRA, CDR2 YSYEKL.

The sample holds a few counts of this clonotype. This chain uses TRBV5-1 with TRBJ2-3, with a possible D match to TRBD1 (5 bases). V shed 4 bases and J shed 2 bases, with 11 bases lying between them. The CDR3 length is 14 residues. Per germline, CDR1 SGHRS and CDR2 YFSETQ. CDR3 DNA sequence: TGCGCCAGCAGCATCCTAGGGGTCACAGATACGCAGTATTTT. Translation: CASSILGVTDTQYF.

This clonotype was seen at least ten times. The chain is built from TRBV2 and TRBJ2-1, with D unresolved. Germline V gene data show CDR1 as SNHLY and CDR2 as FYNNEI. CDR3 length: 15 residues. The V end was cut by 7 bases, the J end by 0 bases, with 13 bases between. CDR3 DNA: TGTGCCAGCACAGCGTACTCCAGCTCCTACAATGAGCAGTTCTTC. Amino acids: CASTAYSSSYNEQFF.

This clonotype has just a few counts. The chain is built from TRBV11-2 and TRBJ2-3, with 9 bases fitting TRBD1. J gave up 4 bases and V 2 bases, and 10 bases lay outside the gene matches. Germline V CDR1 and CDR2: SGHAT, FQNNGV. This CDR3 comprises 17 residues. CDR3 loop: CASSLYRDRVLSDTQYF. The CDR3 region has the DNA TGTGCCAGCAGCTTATACCGGGACAGGGTTTTGTCAGATACGCAGTATTTT. The full variable domain, completed using reference TRBV11-2 and TRBJ2-3, is EAGVAQSPRYKIIEKRQSVAFWCNPISGHATLYWYQQILGQGPKLLIQFQNNGVVDDSQLPKDRFSAERLKGVDSTLKIQPAKLEDSAVYLCASSLYRDRVLSDTQYFGPGTRLTVL.

The gene calls are TRBV6-7 and TRBJ1-3, with TRBD1 as a possible D gene (5 bases). TRBV6-7 is an ORF, with its function uncertain. The V and J ends lost 5 bases and 7 bases respectively, with 15 bases between them. The CDR3 has 14 amino acids. This CDR3 is CASSPGTEINTIYF. As DNA, the CDR3 is TGTGCCAGCAGTCCCGGGACCGAAATCAACACCATATATTTT.

This clonotype has a count of ten or more. The chain couples TRBV20-1 to TRBJ1-5; unclear D gene. The CDR3 spans 13 residues. Germline loops: CDR1 DFQATT, CDR2 SNEGSKA (reference sequence). V lost 1 base and J 3 bases, leaving 7 bases between the germline ends. Written as DNA, the CDR3 is TGCAGTGCTAGAGGGACGGTCAATCAGCCCCAGCATTTT. It is translated as CSARGTVNQPQHF.

The chain employs TRBV7-2 and TRBJ2-2; 15 bases fit TRBD2. This CDR3 spans 18 amino acids. With 1 base clipped from V and 7 bases from J, the junction kept 7 bases outside the gene matches. Germline CDR1 is SGHTA and CDR2 is FQGNSA. CDR3 DNA sequence: TGTGCCAGCAGCTTAGAGGGACTAGCGGGGGGTCCCCACGGGGAGCTGTTTTTT. The encoded protein is CASSLEGLAGGPHGELFF. The full variable domain, rest sourced from reference TRBV7-2 and TRBJ2-2, is GAGVSQSPSNKVTEKGKDVELRCDPISGHTALYWYRQSLGQGLEFLIYFQGNSAPDKSGLPSDRFSAERTGGSVSTLTIQRTQQEDSAVYLCASSLEGLAGGPHGELFFGEGSRLTVL.

This clonotype was counted ten times or more. The chain joins TRBV5-4 to TRBJ2-1, with 8 bases lining up with TRBD2. V lost 2 bases and J lost 9; bases outside the gene matches: 4. Germline CDR1 reads SGHNT; CDR2 reads YYREEE (reference sequence). The CDR3 runs 13 residues. The CDR3 protein is CASSFGGGTEQFF. The CDR3 DNA reads as TGTGCCAGCAGCTTCGGGGGGGGGACTGAGCAGTTCTTC. The variable domain in full, completed from reference TRBV5-4 and TRBJ2-1, reads ETGVTQSPTHLIKTRGQQVTLRCSSQSGHNTVSWYQQALGQGPQFIFQYYREEENGRGNFPPRFSGLQFPNYSSELNVNALELDDSALYLCASSFGGGTEQFFGPGTRLTVL.

This clonotype was recorded many times. The J gene is TRBJ2-5, the V gene TRBV28, with D uncertain. The germline V gene has CDR1 MDHEN and CDR2 SYDVKM. V was trimmed by 3 bases and J by 5 bases, leaving 13 bases between them. The CDR3 contains 14 residues. The CDR3 is CASSFFDPPETQYF. The CDR3 nucleotides read TGTGCCAGCAGTTTTTTCGACCCCCCCGAGACCCAGTACTTC.

This clonotype has a count of ten or more. The chain uses TRBV12-3 or TRBV12-4 and TRBJ2-3, with 12 bases aligning to TRBD2. The CDR3 extends over 15 amino acids. The V segment lost 6 bases and the J segment 5 bases; nucleotides outside the gene matches: 6. Here the CDR3 reads CASSDLAGGKDTQYF. The CDR3 DNA follows: TGTGCCAGCAGCGACCTAGCGGGGGGGAAAGATACGCAGTATTTT.

In this sample, this clonotype turned up many times. CDR3 nucleotide sequence: TGTGCCAGCAGTGAATACTTTTGGGGCAATCAGCCCCAGCATTTT. Protein product: CASSEYFWGNQPQHF. The rearrangement joins TRBV6-1 to TRBJ1-5; D call uncertain. The CDR3 runs 15 residues. Trimming removed 2 bases at V and 2 bases at J, with 10 bases between. CDR1 is MNHNS and CDR2 is SASEGT in the germline V gene.

This clonotype was picked up many times. The chain combines TRBV5-1 with TRBJ2-7, with 7 nucleotides matching TRBD1. V lost 0 bases and J lost 3; bases outside the gene matches: 12. Germline CDR1 reads SGHRS; CDR2 reads YFSETQ. CDR3 length equals 17 residues. The CDR3 sequence is CASSLETGTALFYEQYF. The CDR3 DNA is TGCGCCAGCAGCTTGGAGACCGGGACAGCGCTATTCTACGAGCAGTACTTC.

The table lists this clonotype with many counts. This chain connects TRBV20-1 to TRBJ2-7; no firm D call. Trimming stripped 5 bases from V and 1 base from J, with 18 bases between. This CDR3 has 15 amino acids. Germline CDR1 and CDR2: DFQATT and SNEGSKA (reference sequence). The CDR3 DNA reads TGCAGTGCTGTACCAACAAACAGAAGGTCCTACGAGCAGTACTTC. Translated: CSAVPTNRRSYEQYF.

This clonotype came up many times. The chain uses TRBV5-1 and TRBJ1-5; maybe TRBD1 (5 bases). Trimming took off 4 bases at V and 0 bases at J, with 11 bases between the two ends. The germline V gene encodes CDR1 SGHRS and CDR2 YFSETQ. The CDR3 is 15 amino acids. CDR3 coding DNA: TGCGCCAGCAGCCCTGGGACTTATAGCAATCAGCCCCAGCATTTT. It translates to CASSPGTYSNQPQHF.

This clonotype has ten or more counts. The gene calls are TRBV28 and TRBJ2-3; 8 bases fit TRBD1. With V trimmed by 3 bases and J by 4 bases, 3 bases remained unmatched. The CDR3 totals 14 residues. The V gene's germline CDR1 is MDHEN and CDR2 SYDVKM. Here the CDR3 reads CASSLTGVPDTQYF. CDR3 nucleotides: TGTGCCAGCAGTTTGACAGGGGTCCCAGATACGCAGTATTTT. Together with reference TRBV28 and TRBJ2-3, the CDR3 gives the full variable domain: DVKVTQSSRYLVKRTGEKVFLECVQDMDHENMFWYRQDPGLGLRLIYFSYDVKMKEKGDIPEGYSVSREKKERFSLILESASTNQTSMYLCASSLTGVPDTQYFGPGTRLTVL.

This clonotype turned up a few times. In DNA, the CDR3 is TGCGCCAGCAGCCAAGATGTGCACAGGGGGCGATATGGCTACACCTTC. This translates into CASSQDVHRGRYGYTF. The V call is TRBV4-1, the J call TRBJ1-2; 9 bases are a match to TRBD1. Per germline, CDR1 MGHRA and CDR2 YSYEKL. This CDR3 has 16 residues. Trimming cost V 0 bases and J 5 bases; bases outside gene matches: 7.

The table lists this clonotype with a few counts. The gene calls are TRBV2 and TRBJ1-4; the D gene is possibly TRBD1 (6 bases). V shed 11 bases and J shed 3 bases, with 16 bases lying between them. CDR1 is SNHLY and CDR2 is FYNNEI in the germline V gene. This CDR3 has 14 amino acids. The CDR3 coding sequence is TGTGCCTCGACCCCACAGGGATCTAATGAAAAACTGTTTTTT. It translates to CASTPQGSNEKLFF.

This clonotype was recorded many times. This sequence joins TRBV6-5 and TRBJ1-1; D may be TRBD1 (5 bases). The V gene's germline CDR1 is MNHEY and CDR2 SVGAGI. Trimming stripped 0 bases from V and 0 bases from J, with 11 bases between. This CDR3 has 16 residues. The CDR3 DNA reads as TGTGCCAGCAGTTACTCGGGACTGAGCATGAACACTGAAGCTTTCTTT. Its translation is CASSYSGLSMNTEAFF.

Regarding this clonotype: Since a much larger clone is just one base distant, this may be a read error. The chain couples TRBV3-1 to TRBJ1-4; D remains ambiguous. Looked up from germline, CDR1 is LGHDT and CDR2 is YNNKEL (reference sequence). The CDR3 is made up of 14 amino acids. The CDR3 spells CASTTKGDGEKLVF. The DNA of the CDR3 is TGTGCCAGCACCACGAAAGGTGATGGTGAAAAACTGGTTTTT.

This clonotype has ten or more counts. The genes are TRBV7-9 and TRBJ1-2; D is possibly TRBD1 (5 bases). Germline V gene sequence: CDR1 SEHNR, CDR2 FQNEAQ (reference sequence). Trimming cost V 10 bases and J 7 bases, with 16 bases left between them. The CDR3 totals 12 residues. CDR3 protein: CATPQEASGYTF. CDR3 nucleotides: TGTGCCACCCCACAGGAGGCAAGTGGCTACACCTTC. Supplemented by reference TRBV7-9 and TRBJ1-2, the full variable domain reads DTGVSQNPRHKITKRGQNVTFRCDPISEHNRLYWYRQTLGQGPEFLTYFQNEAQLEKSRLLSDRFSAERPKGSFSTLEIQRTEQGDSAMYLCATPQEASGYTFGSGTRLTVV.

This clonotype was picked up a small number of times. The chain has TRBV20-1 and TRBJ2-7; 9 bases line up with TRBD2. V lost 1 base and J lost 3; bases outside the gene matches: 13. CDR3 size: 17 residues. Germline CDR1 and CDR2: DFQATT and SNEGSKA (reference sequence). The CDR3 sequence is CSARVPPEAGGLYEQYF. CDR3 nucleotide sequence: TGCAGTGCTAGAGTCCCGCCAGAAGCGGGGGGACTCTACGAGCAGTACTTC.

This clonotype has a count of ten or more. This chain joins TRBV28 and TRBJ1-2; possibly TRBD1 for D (6 bases). CDR3 size: 13 residues. Germline CDR1 MDHEN, CDR2 SYDVKM. V gave up 5 bases and J gave up 0 bases, with 7 bases separating them. The CDR3 DNA sequence: TGTGCCAGCAGTCGGACAGCTAACTATGGCTACACCTTC. Its translation is CASSRTANYGYTF.